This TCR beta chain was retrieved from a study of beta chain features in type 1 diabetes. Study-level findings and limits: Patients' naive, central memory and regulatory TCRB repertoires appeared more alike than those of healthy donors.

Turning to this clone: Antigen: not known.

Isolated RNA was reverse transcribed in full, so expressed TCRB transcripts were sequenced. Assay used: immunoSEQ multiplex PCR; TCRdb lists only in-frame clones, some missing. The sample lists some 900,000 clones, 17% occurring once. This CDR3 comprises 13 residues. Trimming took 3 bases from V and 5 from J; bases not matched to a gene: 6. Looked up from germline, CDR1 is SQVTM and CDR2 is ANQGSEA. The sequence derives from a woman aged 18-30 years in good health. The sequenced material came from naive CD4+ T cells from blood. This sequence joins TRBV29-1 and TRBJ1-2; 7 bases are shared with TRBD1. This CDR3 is CSVELQGNYGYTF. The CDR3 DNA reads TGCAGCGTTGAGCTACAGGGGAATTATGGCTACACCTTC.